These 26 T cell receptor beta chains came from one sample sequenced in a study of cytomegalovirus exposure and HLA in healthy donors. PCR amplification relied on 60 Vbeta primers (plus 13 Jbeta primers). Sequencing was performed with immunoSEQ multiplex PCR; in TCRdb, only in-frame clones are kept and a portion is missing. The sample holds about 130,000 clones, 83% seen once. The source material was PBMCs. Receptor source: a girl aged 2 to 10 in good health and CMV-seronegative.

This clone was seen more than once but under ten times. The chain has TRBV6-6 and TRBJ2-1; the match to TRBD1 covers 8 bases. V lost 8 bases and J lost 5; bases outside the gene matches: 8. The CDR3 extends over 14 amino acids. CDR1 is MNHNY and CDR2 is SVGAGI in the germline V gene (reference sequence). In DNA, the CDR3 is TGTGCCAGCGACGACAGGGGCTTAAACAATGAGCAGTTCTTC. It translates to CASDDRGLNNEQFF.

The chain is built from TRBV30 and TRBJ1-5; a weak D match, TRBD1 (5 bases). In germline, CDR1 is GTSNPN, CDR2 SVGIG (reference sequence). The CDR3 contains 17 residues. Trimming pared 0 bases from V and 0 bases from J, leaving 15 bases between. CDR3 DNA sequence: TGTGCCTGGAGTGTAAGGGGTAGGTGGGATAGCAATCAGCCCCAGCATTTT. Amino acids: CAWSVRGRWDSNQPQHF.

The CDR3 region is CASSRRQYEKLFF. The CDR3 region has the DNA TGTGCCAGCAGTAGACGACAGTATGAAAAACTGTTTTTT. This chain links TRBV27 with TRBJ1-4; D perhaps matches TRBD1 (5 bases). This CDR3 has 13 residues. Trimming removed 5 bases from V and 6 bases from J, with 10 bases in between. The germline CDR1 and CDR2 sequences are MNHEY and SMNVEV (reference sequence).

The chain recombines TRBV7-2 with TRBJ2-7; D remains ambiguous. Germline loops: CDR1 SGHTA, CDR2 FQGNSA. The CDR3 sequence is 12 residues long. Trimming left V 5 bases short and J 6 bases short, with 11 bases between. CDR3 bases: TGTGCCAGCAGCCGGGTGGTCGGCGAGCAGTACTTC. Protein product: CASSRVVGEQYF.

The chain links TRBV9 to TRBJ1-3, with a tentative D call TRBD1 (5 bases). The germline CDR1 and CDR2 sequences are SGDLS and YYNGEE. The CDR3 sequence is 13 residues long. Between the trimmed V and J ends, which lost 4 bases and 4 bases, there was a span of 9 bases. In DNA, the CDR3 is TGTGCCAGCAGCACCGCAGGGGGAAACACCATATATTTT. Translation gives CASSTAGGNTIYF. The full variable domain, in which reference TRBV9 and TRBJ1-3 provide the parts outside the CDR3, is DSGVTQTPKHLITATGQRVTLRCSPRSGDLSVYWYQQSLDQGLQFLIQYYNGEERAKGNILERFSAQQFPDLHSELNLSSLELGDSALYFCASSTAGGNTIYFGEGSWLTVV.

The chain links TRBV4-2 to TRBJ1-2, with D perhaps matching TRBD1 (6 bases). Germline CDR1 and CDR2: LGHNA and YNFKEQ. Deletions cut 0 bases from V and 4 bases from J, with 21 bases between. CDR3 length: 18 amino acids. This chain's CDR3 is CASSQDTPYRQVFYGYTF. The CDR3 bases are TGTGCCAGCAGCCAAGATACCCCTTACCGACAGGTCTTCTATGGCTACACCTTC.

The chain links TRBV7-9 to TRBJ1-4; no clear D gene. Germline V gene sequence: CDR1 SEHNR, CDR2 FQNEAQ (reference sequence). The CDR3 has 16 residues. Trimming stripped 0 bases from V and 0 bases from J, with 8 bases between. The CDR3 here is CASSLAPVATNEKLFF. The DNA of the CDR3 is TGTGCCAGCAGCTTAGCCCCGGTTGCAACTAATGAAAAACTGTTTTTT.

J is TRBJ2-7 and V is TRBV30; no clear D. V was trimmed by 3 bases and J by 1 base, leaving 4 bases between them. The CDR3 extends over 11 amino acids. Germline V lookup: CDR1 GTSNPN, CDR2 SVGIG (reference sequence). CDR3 residues: CAWRQSYEQYF. The CDR3 DNA reads as TGTGCCTGGAGACAATCCTACGAGCAGTACTTC.

The chain recombines TRBV7-9 with TRBJ1-1, with a weak D call TRBD1 (6 bases). Germline values: CDR1 SEHNR, CDR2 FQNEAQ (reference sequence). V was pared by 4 bases and J by 4 bases, with 10 bases between. This CDR3 comprises 13 residues. The CDR3 reads CASSSQGSTEAFF. For the CDR3, the DNA is TGTGCCAGCAGCTCCCAGGGGAGCACTGAAGCTTTCTTT.

The chain uses TRBV4-2 and TRBJ1-4, with D possibly TRBD1 on 5 matching bases. The germline V gene encodes CDR1 LGHNA and CDR2 YNFKEQ. CDR3 size: 16 residues. Trimming stripped 1 base from V and 8 bases from J, with 17 bases between. The CDR3, as DNA: TGTGCCAGCAGCCAAGGGCAGGGATCGAACAGCGAAAAACTGTTTTTT. It encodes CASSQGQGSNSEKLFF.

V and J are TRBV10-3 and TRBJ1-1; 9 nucleotides match TRBD1. Trimming took 6 bases from V and 1 from J; bases not matched to a gene: 6. This CDR3 has 15 amino acids. The germline CDR1 and CDR2 sequences are ENHRY and SYGVKD. The DNA of the CDR3 is TGTGCCATCAGCGAACCGGGACAGGGGAACACTGAAGCTTTCTTT. As protein: CAISEPGQGNTEAFF.

This clone was counted only a few times. V is TRBV30 and J is TRBJ1-5, with D uncertain. This CDR3 has 13 amino acids. Deletions cut 0 bases from V and 8 bases from J, with 11 bases between. Germline V gene sequence: CDR1 GTSNPN, CDR2 SVGIG (reference sequence). For the CDR3, the DNA is TGTGCCTGGAGTGTTGGGGAGCTGGAGCCCCAGCATTTT. Encoded protein: CAWSVGELEPQHF.

This sequence joins TRBV15 and TRBJ1-2; D is perhaps TRBD1 (6 bases). The V end was cut by 0 bases, the J end by 4 bases, with 12 bases between. CDR3 length: 15 residues. Germline V gene sequence: CDR1 LNHNV, CDR2 YYDKDF (reference sequence). CDR3 nucleotides: TGTGCCACCAGCAGAGATCCCACAGGGAGCTATGGCTACACCTTC. Encoded protein: CATSRDPTGSYGYTF.

The chain joins TRBV4-1 to TRBJ2-5, with unresolved D. The J call is doubtful: the DNA matches TRBJ2-7 better. Germline V lookup: CDR1 MGHRA, CDR2 YSYEKL. The length of the CDR3 is 16 residues. The chain's CDR3 is CASSQDIVPSSYEQYF. The CDR3 nucleotides are TGCGCCAGCAGCCAAGATATAGTCCCGAGCTCCTACGAGCAGTACTTC.

This rearrangement joins TRBV7-2 to TRBJ1-2; 9 positions match TRBD1. The V gene's germline CDR1 is SGHTA and CDR2 FQGNSA. Trimming took 4 bases from V and 5 from J; bases not matched to a gene: 8. This CDR3 has 15 amino acids. The CDR3 bases are TGTGCCAGCAGCTCACCGCCGGACAGGGGTTATGGCTACACCTTC. It encodes CASSSPPDRGYGYTF.

The CDR3 DNA follows: TGCGCCAGCAGCCTAACGACAGGGGGCTATTCACCCCTCCACTTT. Translating gives CASSLTTGGYSPLHF. The gene calls are TRBV5-1 and TRBJ1-6, with 10 nucleotides matching TRBD1. V shed 4 bases, J shed 8 bases, and the junction held 6 bases outside the gene matches. Germline CDR1 reads SGHRS; CDR2 reads YFSETQ. This CDR3 region has 15 residues.

The chain has TRBV10-3 and TRBJ2-7; 9 positions agree with TRBD1. Germline V gene data show CDR1 as ENHRY and CDR2 as SYGVKD. Trimming at V came to 3 bases and at J to 3 bases, leaving 3 bases not matched to a gene. This CDR3 is built from 14 residues. The CDR3 reads CAISESTGGYEQYF. The CDR3 DNA follows: TGTGCCATCAGTGAATCGACAGGGGGCTACGAGCAGTACTTC.

V usage is TRBV7-9 and J usage is TRBJ2-3, with TRBD2 as a possible D gene (5 bases). The V and J ends lost 5 bases and 3 bases respectively, with 15 bases between them. Germline CDR1 SEHNR, CDR2 FQNEAQ (reference sequence). The CDR3 length is 15 residues. As DNA, the CDR3 is TGTGCCAGCAGCCCCGGCACGGGCGGGACAGATACGCAGTATTTT. Its translation: CASSPGTGGTDTQYF.

The chain couples TRBV27 to TRBJ2-1, with 7 nucleotides matching TRBD2. This CDR3 region has 17 residues. Per germline, CDR1 MNHEY and CDR2 SMNVEV (reference sequence). With V trimmed by 5 bases and J by 4 bases, 14 bases remained unmatched. CDR3 protein: CASSQALAAAEYNEQFF. In nucleotides, the CDR3 is TGTGCCAGCAGTCAAGCCCTAGCGGCAGCCGAATACAATGAGCAGTTCTTC.

This sequence joins TRBV29-1 and TRBJ1-2, with no clear D. V was trimmed by 6 bases and J by 4 bases, leaving 9 bases between them. The V gene's germline CDR1 is SQVTM and CDR2 ANQGSEA. This CDR3 contains 11 residues. Here the CDR3 DNA reads TGCAGCGTCATGTTCGGCTATGGCTACACCTTC. It is translated as CSVMFGYGYTF. Together with reference TRBV29-1 and TRBJ1-2, the CDR3 gives the full variable domain: SAVISQKPSRDICQRGTSLTIQCQVDSQVTMMFWYRQQPGQSLTLIATANQGSEATYESGFVIDKFPISRPNLTFSTLTVSNMSPEDSSIYLCSVMFGYGYTFGSGTRLTVV.

V gene TRBV7-9 combines with J gene TRBJ1-6, with TRBD1 as a possible D gene (6 bases). Germline loops: CDR1 SEHNR, CDR2 FQNEAQ (reference sequence). V was trimmed by 5 bases and J by 6 bases, leaving 11 bases between them. This CDR3 spans 14 amino acids. Here the CDR3 reads CASSRTDSNSPLHF. CDR3 in DNA: TGTGCCAGCAGCCGAACGGACAGTAATTCACCCCTCCACTTT.

The chain couples TRBV2 to TRBJ2-7; possibly TRBD2 for D (5 bases). CDR3 length: 11 residues. V gave up 11 bases and J gave up 3 bases, with 11 bases separating them. CDR1 is SNHLY, CDR2 FYNNEI, per germline. The CDR3 DNA reads as TGTGCCGGAGCGGACGGCTACGAGCAGTACTTC. Its translation is CAGADGYEQYF.

This clone was detected only a few times. V gene TRBV10-3 combines with J gene TRBJ2-2, with 7 bases aligning to TRBD1. The CDR3 consists of 14 residues. V shed 8 bases and J 8 bases; nucleotides not matched to a gene: 11. Germline assignment: CDR1 ENHRY and CDR2 SYGVKD. CDR3 nucleotide sequence: TGTGCCATCTCGGGACAGCTTCTGAGTGGGGAGCTGTTTTTT. It is translated as CAISGQLLSGELFF.

This sequence joins TRBV7-2 and TRBJ2-2; 9 positions agree with TRBD1. After removal of 1 base from V and 4 bases from J, the junction contained 7 bases not matched to a gene. The CDR3 runs 17 residues. Germline assignment: CDR1 SGHTA and CDR2 FQGNSA. The chain's CDR3 is CASSLDRIQGATGELFF. For the CDR3, the DNA is TGTGCCAGCAGCTTAGATAGGATACAGGGGGCCACCGGGGAGCTGTTTTTT.

The V gene is TRBV7-3, the J gene TRBJ2-7, with 11 bases matching TRBD1. Germline loops: CDR1 SGHTA, CDR2 FQGTGA. Trimming removed 5 bases from V and 2 bases from J; junction bases left unmatched: 5. This CDR3 contains 15 residues. CDR3 coding DNA: TGTGCCAGCAGCCGCGGGACAGGGGGTGCCTACGAGCAGTACTTC. Translation: CASSRGTGGAYEQYF. The variable domain in full, with the rest retrieved from reference TRBV7-3 and TRBJ2-7, is GAGVSQTPSNKVTEKGKYVELRCDPISGHTALYWYRQSLGQGPEFLIYFQGTGAADDSGLPNDRFFAVRPEGSVSTLKIQRTERGDSAVYLCASSRGTGGAYEQYFGPGTRLTVT.

J is TRBJ2-3 and V is TRBV7-3, with 12 bases aligning to TRBD2. The CDR3 sequence is 16 residues long. The V gene's germline CDR1 is SGHTA and CDR2 FQGTGA. V was pared by 3 bases and J by 5 bases, with 6 bases of the junction left unmatched. This CDR3 is CASSLTSGRAGDTQYF. The CDR3 nucleotides read TGTGCCAGCAGCTTGACTAGCGGGAGAGCCGGAGATACGCAGTATTTT.